These 12 T cell receptor beta chains share one sample of origin, sequenced in a study of technical replicates of blood from several donors. Assay: immunoSEQ multiplex PCR; the TCRdb copy retains only in-frame clones and omits some. The sample lists about 75,000 clones, around 97% occurring once. Sequences were obtained from T cells isolated from PBMCs. These TCRs come from a human donor in good health.

The CDR3 protein is CASSWGDRSYTF. The CDR3 DNA reads TGTGCCAGCAGCTGGGGGGACAGAAGCTACACCTTC. The J gene is TRBJ1-2, the V gene TRBV5-8, with TRBD1 identical over 7 bases. The junction had 5 bases not matched to a gene; V was cut back by 3 bases and J by 9 bases. Germline assignment: CDR1 SGHTS and CDR2 YDEGEE. This CDR3 has 12 amino acids.

This clone was recorded only once. The chain joins TRBV5-4 to TRBJ1-4; the D gene is possibly TRBD1 (6 bases). Germline CDR1 and CDR2: SGHNT and YYREEE (reference sequence). CDR3 length equals 14 residues. Between the trimmed V and J ends, which lost 5 bases and 7 bases, there was a span of 15 bases. CDR3 DNA sequence: TGTGCCAGCAGTTCCGGACAGCAGATTGAAAAACTGTTTTTT. Protein product: CASSSGQQIEKLFF.

The chain recombines TRBV9 with TRBJ1-2; D uncertain. This CDR3 contains 15 residues. V was pared by 3 bases and J by 0 bases, with 12 bases between. The germline V gene has CDR1 SGDLS and CDR2 YYNGEE. This chain's CDR3 is CASSGMRLANYGYTF. CDR3 sequence (DNA): TGTGCCAGCAGCGGAATGAGACTGGCTAACTATGGCTACACCTTC.

The rearrangement joins TRBV5-1 to TRBJ2-2, with 10 positions matching TRBD1. Germline CDR1 and CDR2: SGHRS and YFSETQ. The trim removed 5 bases at V and 4 bases at J, leaving 5 bases unmatched. The CDR3 extends over 15 amino acids. The CDR3 loop is CASSPGTGATGELFF. DNA of the CDR3: TGCGCCAGCAGTCCCGGGACAGGGGCCACCGGGGAGCTGTTTTTT.

This clone was recorded once. The chain links TRBV7-9 to TRBJ2-1, with 7 bases lining up with TRBD2. CDR1 and CDR2 from the germline V gene are SEHNR and FQNEAQ (reference sequence). The J segment lost 0 bases and the V segment lost 1 base, leaving 6 bases of the junction unmatched. The CDR3 has 17 residues. CDR3 nucleotides: TGTGCCAGCAGCTTAGGAGCTAGCGGAGGCTCCTACAATGAGCAGTTCTTC. Residues: CASSLGASGGSYNEQFF. Drawing the rest from reference TRBV7-9 and TRBJ2-1, the complete variable domain is DTGVSQNPRHKITKRGQNVTFRCDPISEHNRLYWYRQTLGQGPEFLTYFQNEAQLEKSRLLSDRFSAERPKGSFSTLEIQRTEQGDSAMYLCASSLGASGGSYNEQFFGPGTRLTVL.

The rearrangement links TRBV6-5 to TRBJ2-5; 8 nucleotides match TRBD2. The junction had 5 bases not matched to a gene; V was cut back by 0 bases and J by 5 bases. This CDR3 is built from 15 residues. Germline CDR1 is MNHEY and CDR2 is SVGAGI. The CDR3 DNA reads TGTGCCAGCAGTTACTCGATCACGGGAGGGGAGACCCAGTACTTC. This encodes CASSYSITGGETQYF.

V is TRBV4-1 and J is TRBJ2-7; a weak D match, TRBD2 (7 bases). The CDR3 length is 16 residues. Germline CDR1 MGHRA, CDR2 YSYEKL. V shed 1 base and J shed 5 bases, with 18 bases lying between them. The CDR3 nucleotides read TGCGCCAGCAGCCAAGGTGGGGGCGGGAGTCAAAACGAGCAGTACTTC. It specifies CASSQGGGGSQNEQYF.

The genes are TRBV11-3 and TRBJ2-5, with TRBD2 as a possible D gene (7 bases). Trimming shortened V by 6 bases and J by 5 bases, and 10 bases separated the two germline ends. CDR3 size: 12 residues. The V gene's germline CDR1 is SGHNT and CDR2 YENEEA. CDR3 residues: CASRQGGETQYF. The CDR3 bases are TGTGCCAGCAGACAGGGAGGGGAGACCCAGTACTTC.

Note on this clone: In the same sample, other DNA sequences code for this CDR3. This chain links TRBV7-9 with TRBJ1-1; 9 bases are shared with TRBD1. V was pared by 5 bases and J by 0 bases, with 4 bases of the junction left unmatched. The germline CDR1 and CDR2 sequences are SEHNR and FQNEAQ (reference sequence). CDR3 length: 15 amino acids. CDR3 residues: CASSTGQGMNTEAFF. CDR3 sequence (DNA): TGTGCCAGCAGCACAGGACAGGGGATGAACACTGAAGCTTTCTTT.

This sequence joins TRBV9 and TRBJ2-1; 10 nucleotides line up with TRBD2. The trim removed 3 bases at V and 5 bases at J, leaving 8 bases unmatched. In germline, CDR1 is SGDLS, CDR2 YYNGEE. The CDR3 has 16 residues. CDR3 coding DNA: TGTGCCAGCAGCGCCAGGACTAGCGGCACGAACAATGAGCAGTTCTTC. Residues: CASSARTSGTNNEQFF.

The gene calls are TRBV28 and TRBJ2-7, with 12 bases fitting TRBD2. Per germline, CDR1 MDHEN and CDR2 SYDVKM. This CDR3 is 19 amino acids long. V shed 5 bases and J 4 bases; nucleotides not matched to a gene: 18. DNA of the CDR3: TGTGCCAGCAGTACCAGACTAGCGGGAGAGCGCCCTCGTCTTTACGAGCAGTACTTC. It codes for CASSTRLAGERPRLYEQYF.

This sequence joins TRBV6-5 and TRBJ1-1; tentatively, D is TRBD1 (5 bases). The CDR3 runs 13 residues. Trimming removed 10 bases from V and 4 bases from J, with 16 bases in between. From germline, CDR1 is MNHEY and CDR2 SVGAGI. The CDR3 DNA is TGTGCCACCGGGCTGGGGCGGGGCACTGAAGCTTTCTTT. Translation: CATGLGRGTEAFF.